This paragraph reports one TCR beta chain. This sample stems from a study of long-term antiretroviral therapy in people with HIV. After removal of 0 bases from V and 5 bases from J, the junction contained 6 bases not matched to a gene. CDR3 length equals 16 residues. Germline CDR1 reads MNHEY; CDR2 reads SVGAGI. At the survey level, the v3.0 immunoSEQ assay was run. Profiling relied on immunoSEQ multiplex PCR, and the TCRdb table lists in-frame clones only, not all of them. The sample carries some 22,000 clones, less than 85% recorded once. This TCR was recovered from a man in his fifties or sixties with HIV. The source was unsorted PBMCs, collected at the start of antiretroviral therapy. The rearrangement joins TRBV6-5 to TRBJ2-1; TRBD2 aligns across 8 bases. This chain's CDR3 is CASSYSFLAGDNEQFF. The DNA of the CDR3 is TGTGCCAGCAGTTACTCTTTCCTAGCGGGTGACAATGAGCAGTTCTTC.